This T cell receptor (beta chain) was recovered during a study of monozygotic twins with inflammatory bowel disease. Whole-study findings and limits: Individual T cell subtypes were not distinguishable. Twins with IBD had fewer clonotypes in common with others than healthy twins, particularly during disease activity.

Germline lookup yields CDR1 LGHNA and CDR2 YNFKEQ. This CDR3 has 16 residues. The template was total RNA from whole blood, with no T cell sorting. With respect to this clonotype: Its antigen remains unidentified.

Amplification of TCRalpha and TCRbeta cDNA involved two nested PCRs that ran for approximately 17 and 9 cycles. TCRdb reworked the 5' RACE reads into one entry per CDR3 protein, no DNA. The specimen's table records fewer than 550,000 distinct CDR3 sequences. This receptor was obtained from a human donor with ulcerative colitis or Crohn's disease, or a healthy co-twin of an affected twin (not recorded which). The chain combines TRBV4-2 with TRBJ2-3. The sequenced sample was blood. Here the CDR3 reads CASSQDSAASTDTQYF.